Below, 15 T cell receptor beta chains from the same sample are listed, as sequenced in a study of blood T cell repertoires in COVID-19. Measured with immunoSEQ multiplex PCR; TCRdb has only the in-frame clones, and not every one. Of over 300,000 clones in the sample, roughly nine tenths were seen once. The sequenced sample consisted of peripheral blood. The receptors stem from a man between 18 and 35 years old who had recovered from COVID-19.

In DNA, the CDR3 is TGTGCCAGCAGTTTATTGTTCGGCAGAGGCTCACCCCTCCACTTT. This encodes CASSLLFGRGSPLHF. This chain joins TRBV27 and TRBJ1-6, with D uncertain. CDR1 and CDR2 from the germline V gene are MNHEY and SMNVEV (reference sequence). Deletions cut 1 base from V and 10 bases from J, with 14 bases between. The CDR3 spans 15 residues.

CDR3 protein: CAISDPRGGPYNEQFF. The CDR3 nucleotides read TGTGCCATCAGTGATCCCCGCGGGGGTCCTTACAATGAGCAGTTCTTC. The genes are TRBV10-3 and TRBJ2-1; 7 bases are a match to TRBD2. Per the germline V gene, CDR1 is ENHRY and CDR2 is SYGVKD. V lost 3 bases and J lost 4; bases outside the gene matches: 9. The CDR3 totals 16 residues.

The V call is TRBV7-9, the J call TRBJ2-7, with D tentatively TRBD1 (6 bases). V gave up 1 base and J gave up 3 bases, with 10 bases separating them. The V gene's germline CDR1 is SEHNR and CDR2 FQNEAQ (reference sequence). This CDR3 spans 14 amino acids. The CDR3 nucleotides read TGTGCCAGCAGCTTAGTACAGGGAGACTACGAGCAGTACTTC. Its protein is CASSLVQGDYEQYF.

The J gene is TRBJ1-5, the V gene TRBV2, with TRBD1 matching 9 bases. Germline values: CDR1 SNHLY, CDR2 FYNNEI. This CDR3 contains 17 residues. V lost 0 bases to trimming and J lost 6 bases; unmatched junction nucleotides: 9. The CDR3 DNA reads as TGTGCCAGCAGTGAAGCGTTGGGACAGGGCATTTTTCAGCCCCAGCATTTT. It is translated as CASSEALGQGIFQPQHF. The complete variable domain, with remaining parts taken from reference TRBV2 and TRBJ1-5, reads EPEVTQTPSHQVTQMGQEVILRCVPISNHLYFYWYRQILGQKVEFLVSFYNNEISEKSEIFDDQFSVERPDGSNFTLKIRSTKLEDSAMYFCASSEALGQGIFQPQHFGDGTRLSIL.

CDR3 loop: CASSLAWTGVTNEQFF. CDR3 bases: TGCGCCAGCAGCTTGGCCTGGACAGGGGTAACAAATGAGCAGTTCTTC. The chain links TRBV5-1 to TRBJ2-1, with 9 nucleotides matching TRBD1. The CDR3 length is 16 residues. The J segment lost 7 bases and the V segment lost 0 bases, leaving 8 bases of the junction unmatched. CDR1 is SGHRS, CDR2 YFSETQ, per germline.

This rearrangement joins TRBV5-6 to TRBJ2-2; TRBD1 is a possible D gene (6 bases). The CDR3 contains 16 residues. Germline CDR1 is SGHDT and CDR2 is YYEEEE. With 3 bases removed from V and 1 base from J, the gap between germline ends came to 13 bases. CDR3 DNA: TGTGCCAGCAGCTCGGGTCCGGGACAGAACACCGGGGAGCTGTTTTTT. Protein product: CASSSGPGQNTGELFF. The entire variable domain, with the rest obtained from reference TRBV5-6 and TRBJ2-2, is as follows: DAGVTQSPTHLIKTRGQQVTLRCSPKSGHDTVSWYQQALGQGPQFIFQYYEEEERQRGNFPDRFSGHQFPNYSSELNVNALLLGDSALYLCASSSGPGQNTGELFFGEGSRLTVL.

This chain connects TRBV19 to TRBJ2-7, with TRBD1 matching 8 bases. Germline loops: CDR1 LNHDA, CDR2 SQIVND (reference sequence). This CDR3 contains 16 residues. The ends lost 3 bases at V and 5 bases at J; junction bases unmatched: 12. This CDR3 is CASSISPGTGGDEQYF. The CDR3 DNA follows: TGTGCCAGTAGTATTAGTCCCGGGACAGGAGGGGACGAGCAGTACTTC.

This sequence joins TRBV6-5 and TRBJ2-2; D is unresolved. Germline loops: CDR1 MNHEY, CDR2 SVGAGI. The CDR3 consists of 12 residues. Deletions cut 7 bases from V and 8 bases from J, with 11 bases between. The CDR3 reads CASTLYRGELFF. The CDR3 DNA reads TGTGCCAGCACCCTATATCGAGGGGAGCTGTTTTTT.

V and J are TRBV6-1 and TRBJ2-2, with TRBD1 identical over 8 bases. The CDR3 length is 16 residues. The germline CDR1 and CDR2 sequences are MNHNS and SASEGT. V was pared by 2 bases and J by 4 bases, with 6 bases of the junction left unmatched. The CDR3 spells CASSEYAGGRTGELFF. In DNA, the CDR3 is TGTGCCAGCAGTGAATACGCAGGGGGCCGCACCGGGGAGCTGTTTTTT.

This sequence joins TRBV5-1 and TRBJ2-3; no reliable D call. Trimming pared 0 bases from V and 0 bases from J, leaving 11 bases between. This CDR3 is built from 16 residues. The V gene's germline CDR1 is SGHRS and CDR2 YFSETQ. CDR3 loop: CASSLVLSSSTDTQYF. The CDR3 DNA is TGCGCCAGCAGCTTGGTATTATCCTCTAGCACAGATACGCAGTATTTT.

This chain uses TRBV24-1 with TRBJ1-5, with TRBD1 identical over 8 bases. CDR3 length equals 16 residues. The J segment lost 1 base and the V segment lost 4 bases, leaving 5 bases of the junction unmatched. Germline assignment: CDR1 KGHDR and CDR2 SFDVKD. The CDR3, as DNA: TGTGCCACCAGTGAGGGTGGGACAGGCAGCAATCAGCCCCAGCATTTT. It yields the protein CATSEGGTGSNQPQHF.

This clone was detected only once. This chain connects TRBV19 to TRBJ2-2; 10 bases fit TRBD1. This CDR3 is 14 amino acids long. The germline V gene encodes CDR1 LNHDA and CDR2 SQIVND (reference sequence). Unmatched junction bases numbered 3, after V lost 6 bases and J lost 5 bases. The CDR3 protein is CASSDRGQTGELFF. The CDR3 DNA reads TGTGCCAGTAGCGACAGGGGGCAAACCGGGGAGCTGTTTTTT.

The chain couples TRBV6-5 to TRBJ2-3; 9 bases match TRBD1. The V gene's germline CDR1 is MNHEY and CDR2 SVGAGI. This CDR3 has 15 residues. V was pared by 6 bases and J by 6 bases, with 10 bases of the junction left unmatched. In DNA, the CDR3 is TGTGCCAGCAGGGGACAGGGACTACTTTTGGATACGCAGTATTTT. It translates to CASRGQGLLLDTQYF.

The CDR3 nucleotides are TGTGCCAGCAGCCAAGGGATGACAGGGACTGGCGAGACCCAGTACTTC. This encodes CASSQGMTGTGETQYF. The J gene is TRBJ2-5, the V gene TRBV3-1 (or the pseudogene TRBV3-2); D may be TRBD1 (7 bases). Germline V CDR1 and CDR2: LGHDT, YNNKEL (reference sequence). The CDR3 contains 16 residues. V was trimmed by 1 base and J by 5 bases, leaving 17 bases between them.

The CDR3 is CASSFLVLYEQYF. The CDR3 nucleotides are TGTGCCAGCAGTTTCCTCGTGTTATACGAGCAGTACTTC. The rearrangement joins TRBV28 to TRBJ2-7; D remains ambiguous. Germline V gives CDR1 MDHEN, CDR2 SYDVKM. The CDR3 has 13 residues. The ends were cut back, 3 bases at V and 4 bases at J, with 10 bases in the middle.